One sample yielded the 31 T cell receptor beta chains listed below, sequenced in a study of T cells in Graves' hyperthyroidism and ophthalmopathy. TCR beta CDR3 regions were amplified from RNA transcripts. The TCR CDR3 was amplified in a first-round RT-PCR using the HTBI primer set. TCRdb independently ran MiXCR on the multiplex PCR reads; one entry per CDR3 protein. Of 600,000 or so distinct CDR3 sequences in the sample, around 15% are singletons; the top ten hold 12%. The sequenced material came from blood. These receptors were collected from a woman aged 50 to 60 with Graves' ophthalmopathy.

The chain links TRBV18 to TRBJ2-1; a possible D gene is TRBD1 (6 bases). V lost 4 bases and J lost 6, with 10 bases in between. Germline CDR1 reads KGHSH; CDR2 reads LQKENI. This CDR3 comprises 13 residues. The CDR3 DNA reads TGTGCCAGCTCACTCAAACAGGGCAATGAGCAGTTCTTC. This encodes CASSLKQGNEQFF. Complete variable domain (other parts from reference TRBV18 and TRBJ2-1): NAGVMQNPRHLVRRRGQEARLRCSPMKGHSHVYWYRQLPEEGLKFMVYLQKENIIDESGMPKERFSAEFPKEGPSILRIQQVVRGDSAAYFCASSLKQGNEQFFGPGTRLTVL.

This clonotype was seen many times. The genes are TRBV7-3 and TRBJ1-6; 7 bases map to TRBD1. V lost 5 bases, J lost 9 bases, and 10 bases stayed unmatched. The CDR3 is 15 amino acids. Germline CDR1 reads SGHTA; CDR2 reads FQGTGA. The CDR3 sequence is CASSAGQAGTSPLHF. The CDR3, as DNA: TGTGCCAGCAGCGCCGGACAGGCGGGAACTTCACCCCTCCACTTT.

The sample holds a few counts of this clonotype. The V and J genes are TRBV24-1 and TRBJ2-1, with D perhaps being TRBD1 or TRBD2 (5 bases each). The CDR3 has 12 residues. Germline V gene sequence: CDR1 KGHDR, CDR2 SFDVKD. Trimming removed 5 bases at V and 8 bases at J, with 9 bases between. The CDR3 is CATSVRGDEQFF. DNA for the CDR3: TGTGCCACCAGTGTAAGAGGGGATGAGCAGTTCTTC.

At least ten counts were recorded for this clonotype. The rearrangement joins TRBV27 to TRBJ2-1; maybe TRBD2 (6 bases). CDR1 and CDR2 from the germline V gene are MNHEY and SMNVEV (reference sequence). V dropped 3 bases and J dropped 1 base, with 10 bases sitting between them. This CDR3 is built from 15 residues. The CDR3 DNA sequence: TGTGCCAGCAGTTTCATCGGGGGATCCTACAATGAGCAGTTCTTC. Its translation: CASSFIGGSYNEQFF.

For this clonotype: This may be a read error: a much more frequent sequence differs by one nucleotide. The chain employs TRBV5-1 and TRBJ1-1; the D gene is possibly TRBD1 (6 bases). The germline V gene has CDR1 SGHRS and CDR2 YFSETQ. This CDR3 spans 14 amino acids. CDR3 DNA sequence: TGCGCCAGCAGCCGGGACACGGCGAACACTGACGCTTTCTTT. Its protein product is CASSRDTANTDAFF.

This clonotype came up many times. The chain joins TRBV20-1 to TRBJ2-5; D is possibly TRBD2 (6 bases). With 7 bases removed from V and 5 bases from J, the gap between germline ends came to 20 bases. Germline lookup yields CDR1 DFQATT and CDR2 SNEGSKA (reference sequence). The CDR3 runs to 14 residues. Here the CDR3 DNA reads TGCAGTGTAGTTGAGGGACTCATTCTGGAGACCCAGTACTTC. Translated: CSVVEGLILETQYF.

This chain's CDR3 is CASSSRLVGTGELFF. Written as DNA, the CDR3 is TGTGCCAGCAGTTCAAGACTAGTTGGCACCGGGGAGCTGTTTTTT. The rearrangement joins TRBV28 to TRBJ2-2; a possible D gene is TRBD2 (6 bases). V dropped 4 bases and J dropped 4 bases, with 13 bases sitting between them. CDR1 is MDHEN, CDR2 SYDVKM, per germline. This CDR3 has 15 amino acids.

This clonotype has at least ten counts. This sequence joins TRBV6-1 and TRBJ2-1; 9 bases fit TRBD1. CDR3 length: 17 residues. Per the germline V gene, CDR1 is MNHNS and CDR2 is SASEGT. With 6 bases clipped from V and 8 bases from J, the junction kept 17 bases outside the gene matches. In DNA, the CDR3 is TGTGCCAGCAGCCTTATCCGCGTGACAGGGGGTGCCGATGAGCAGTTCTTC. Translated, it gives CASSLIRVTGGADEQFF.

This clonotype was seen at least ten times. The chain joins TRBV20-1 to TRBJ2-1; 7 bases match TRBD2. CDR1 and CDR2 from the germline V gene are DFQATT and SNEGSKA (reference sequence). After removal of 1 base from V and 3 bases from J, the junction contained 6 bases not matched to a gene. CDR3 length: 15 amino acids. The CDR3 nucleotides read TGCAGTGCTAGAGGGGCGGGAGAAGACTACAATGAGCAGTTCTTC. This translates into CSARGAGEDYNEQFF.

This clonotype came up a few times. The rearrangement uses TRBV19 and TRBJ2-1, with D possibly matching TRBD2 (5 bases). Trimming removed 4 bases from V and 6 bases from J, with 22 bases in between. CDR3 length: 17 amino acids. Germline assignment: CDR1 LNHDA and CDR2 SQIVND (reference sequence). Here the CDR3 reads CASSNSRATAPFNEQFF. In DNA, the CDR3 is TGTGCCAGTAGTAATTCGCGGGCCACCGCACCTTTCAATGAGCAGTTCTTC.

The chain has TRBV7-9 and TRBJ2-1; D is possibly TRBD1 or TRBD2 (5 bases each). Trimming removed 1 base from V and 10 bases from J, with 11 bases in between. Germline V gene lookup returns CDR1 SEHNR and CDR2 FQNEAQ (reference sequence). The CDR3 has 13 amino acids. CDR3 protein: CASSLGDVGEQFF. The DNA for the CDR3 is TGTGCCAGCAGCTTAGGGGACGTAGGGGAGCAGTTCTTC.

The chain carries TRBV20-1 and TRBJ2-7, with TRBD2 matching 8 bases. The CDR3 has 15 residues. Germline V gene sequence: CDR1 DFQATT, CDR2 SNEGSKA (reference sequence). J was trimmed by 4 bases and V by 0 bases; bases with no gene match: 8. In DNA form, the CDR3 reads TGCAGTGCTAGAGATATTCGGGAGGGGACGTACGAGCAGTACTTC. Translation: CSARDIREGTYEQYF.

The genes are TRBV6-2 or TRBV6-3 and TRBJ2-7, with D tentatively TRBD2 (6 bases). Trimming removed 7 bases at V and 2 bases at J, with 21 bases between. Germline-derived CDR1 and CDR2 are MNHEY and SVGEGT. The CDR3 consists of 16 residues. CDR3 sequence reads: CASISRARGLTYEQYF. Written as DNA, the CDR3 is TGTGCCAGCATCAGTCGGGCTAGGGGACTTACCTACGAGCAGTACTTC.

At least ten counts were recorded for this clonotype. The chain recombines TRBV20-1 with TRBJ1-2; a possible D gene is TRBD1 (5 bases). Trimming took 3 bases from V and 6 from J, leaving 20 bases between them. Germline V gene data show CDR1 as DFQATT and CDR2 as SNEGSKA (reference sequence). The length of the CDR3 is 15 residues. The CDR3 DNA is TGCAGTGCTAGTCCCAGCGGGACCGGGGTTCATGGCTACACCTTC. As protein: CSASPSGTGVHGYTF.

This clonotype has ten or more counts. The chain recombines TRBV29-1 with TRBJ2-1; D gene unclear. V lost 3 bases and J lost 1, with 7 bases in between. The CDR3 covers 13 residues. Germline V gene lookup returns CDR1 SQVTM and CDR2 ANQGSEA. The CDR3 DNA is TGCAGCGTTGATTACCCTTCCTACAATGAGCAGTTCTTC. Its translation: CSVDYPSYNEQFF.

This clonotype appeared once. V gene TRBV3-1 combines with J gene TRBJ1-5; D uncertain. The germline V gene encodes CDR1 LGHDT and CDR2 YNNKEL (reference sequence). CDR3 length: 13 amino acids. Trimming removed 1 base at V and 7 bases at J, with 8 bases between. In DNA form, the CDR3 reads TGTGCCAGCAGCCAAGGAAGGGTCCAGCCCCAGCATTTT. The encoded protein is CASSQGRVQPQHF.

This clonotype occurred a few times. V is TRBV30 and J is TRBJ2-3, with 15 bases that match TRBD2. Germline CDR1 is GTSNPN and CDR2 is SVGIG (reference sequence). The CDR3 contains 19 residues. V lost 0 bases and J lost 6; bases outside the gene matches: 13. The CDR3 protein is CAWSVGLAGGPRSSDTQYF. In DNA form, the CDR3 reads TGTGCCTGGAGTGTAGGACTAGCGGGAGGGCCGAGGAGCTCCGATACGCAGTATTTT.

The sample holds many counts of this clonotype. V usage is TRBV7-2 and J usage is TRBJ2-1, with 9 bases aligning to TRBD1. Germline values: CDR1 SGHTA, CDR2 FQGNSA. CDR3 length: 16 amino acids. Trimming took 8 bases from V and 6 from J; bases not matched to a gene: 14. CDR3 protein: CASRRPPGQGVNEQFF. DNA of the CDR3: TGTGCCAGCCGCCGACCCCCGGGACAGGGTGTCAATGAGCAGTTCTTC.

This clonotype showed up many times. The chain joins TRBV3-1 to TRBJ2-7, with D perhaps matching TRBD2 (6 bases). The germline V gene has CDR1 LGHDT and CDR2 YNNKEL (reference sequence). The V end was cut by 1 base, the J end by 5 bases, with 6 bases between. CDR3 length: 12 amino acids. CDR3 sequence reads: CASSQGGNEQYF. The CDR3 DNA reads TGTGCCAGCAGCCAAGGCGGGAACGAGCAGTACTTC.

This clonotype showed up many times. The chain carries TRBV7-2 and TRBJ2-7; 7 bases match TRBD1. The germline CDR1 and CDR2 sequences are SGHTA and FQGNSA. The CDR3 loop spans 18 amino acids. J gave up 3 bases and V 0 bases, and 14 bases lay outside the gene matches. CDR3 residues: CASSLALGRGSFYYEQYF. The CDR3 region has the DNA TGTGCCAGCAGCTTAGCGCTGGGCAGGGGGTCTTTTTACTACGAGCAGTACTTC.

This clonotype turned up a few times. This chain's CDR3 is CASSFGPSGGETQYF. CDR3 coding DNA: TGTGCCAGCAGCTTCGGCCCTAGCGGGGGGGAGACCCAGTACTTC. V gene TRBV5-8 combines with J gene TRBJ2-5, with TRBD2 matching 11 bases. The CDR3 loop spans 15 amino acids. The J segment lost 5 bases and the V segment lost 2 bases, leaving 5 bases of the junction unmatched. In germline, CDR1 is SGHTS, CDR2 YDEGEE.

The table lists this clonotype with many counts. The rearrangement links TRBV3-1 to TRBJ1-1; D remains unclear. Germline CDR1 is LGHDT and CDR2 is YNNKEL (reference sequence). Trimming removed 3 bases from V and 5 bases from J, with 13 bases in between. The CDR3 has 14 residues. CDR3 bases: TGTGCCAGCAGCCACTTCTCGATTGGTACTGAAGCTTTCTTT. It specifies CASSHFSIGTEAFF.

V and J are TRBV29-1 and TRBJ2-5; possible D gene TRBD2, 6 bases. There are 12 residues in the CDR3. V lost 6 bases and J lost 3, with 11 bases in between. Looked up from germline, CDR1 is SQVTM and CDR2 is ANQGSEA. As DNA, the CDR3 is TGCAGCGTCACGACTAGTAAAGAGACCCAGTACTTC. Translated: CSVTTSKETQYF.

This clonotype was counted ten times or more. This chain connects TRBV20-1 to TRBJ2-3, with 10 bases lining up with TRBD2. The CDR3 runs 15 residues. With V trimmed by 0 bases and J by 0 bases, 0 bases remained unmatched. Germline loops: CDR1 DFQATT, CDR2 SNEGSKA (reference sequence). The CDR3 loop is CSARELAGSTDTQYF. The CDR3 DNA sequence: TGCAGTGCTAGAGAACTAGCGGGAAGCACAGATACGCAGTATTTT.

This clonotype was seen at least ten times. J is TRBJ2-1 and V is TRBV11-2; no clear D. The V end was cut by 0 bases, the J end by 1 base, with 10 bases between. CDR3 length equals 16 residues. Per the germline V gene, CDR1 is SGHAT and CDR2 is FQNNGV. CDR3 in DNA: TGTGCCAGCAGCTTAGAGCGGATCCTTTCCTACAATGAGCAGTTCTTC. This encodes CASSLERILSYNEQFF.

V gene TRBV4-3 combines with J gene TRBJ2-3; 13 bases line up with TRBD2. V lost 1 base to trimming and J lost 3 bases; unmatched junction nucleotides: 7. The CDR3 has 18 amino acids. Germline V lookup: CDR1 LGHNA, CDR2 YSLEER. CDR3 nucleotide sequence: TGCGCCAGCAGCCAAGTTGGACTAGCGGGAGTAAAGACAGATACGCAGTATTTT. Translating gives CASSQVGLAGVKTDTQYF.

This clonotype occurred many times. The V gene is TRBV11-2, the J gene TRBJ2-5; TRBD1 agrees at 9 bases. J lost 1 base, V lost 4 bases, and 7 bases had no gene match. The CDR3 consists of 16 residues. The germline V gene encodes CDR1 SGHAT and CDR2 FQNNGV. CDR3: CASSYRDRVFQETQYF. In nucleotides, the CDR3 is TGTGCCAGCAGCTACCGGGACAGGGTCTTCCAAGAGACCCAGTACTTC.

This clonotype has a handful of counts. This rearrangement joins TRBV24-1 to TRBJ2-5; D is perhaps TRBD2 (6 bases). CDR3 length: 15 residues. Germline lookup yields CDR1 KGHDR and CDR2 SFDVKD. The V and J ends lost 3 bases and 4 bases respectively, with 14 bases between them. CDR3 loop: CATSDRPPEGETQYF. In DNA form, the CDR3 reads TGTGCCACCAGTGATCGACCCCCGGAGGGAGAGACCCAGTACTTC.

This clonotype was observed many times. V is TRBV7-9 and J is TRBJ2-3, with 10 bases fitting TRBD1. The germline V gene has CDR1 SEHNR and CDR2 FQNEAQ (reference sequence). The V segment lost 4 bases and the J segment 3 bases; nucleotides outside the gene matches: 7. The CDR3 sequence is 16 residues long. The CDR3: CASSSPWDRGTDTQYF. DNA for the CDR3: TGTGCCAGCAGCTCCCCTTGGGACAGGGGTACAGATACGCAGTATTTT.

This clonotype was detected ten times or more. This chain joins TRBV20-1 and TRBJ2-1; perhaps D is TRBD1 or TRBD2 (5 bases each). Trimming took off 3 bases at V and 2 bases at J, with 8 bases between the two ends. The CDR3 has 13 residues. Germline V gene data show CDR1 as DFQATT and CDR2 as SNEGSKA (reference sequence). The DNA for the CDR3 is TGCAGTGCTAGCGGGACCCCCTACAATGAGCAGTTCTTC. This sequence encodes CSASGTPYNEQFF.

This clonotype was observed many times. The rearrangement links TRBV13 to TRBJ2-1, with D tentatively TRBD1 (5 bases). Trimming cost V 0 bases and J 4 bases, with 10 bases left between them. This CDR3 region has 15 residues. Germline loops: CDR1 PRHDT, CDR2 FYEKMQ (reference sequence). The CDR3 spells CASSLGSTAYNEQFF. Written as DNA, the CDR3 is TGTGCCAGCAGCTTAGGGTCGACAGCATACAATGAGCAGTTCTTC.